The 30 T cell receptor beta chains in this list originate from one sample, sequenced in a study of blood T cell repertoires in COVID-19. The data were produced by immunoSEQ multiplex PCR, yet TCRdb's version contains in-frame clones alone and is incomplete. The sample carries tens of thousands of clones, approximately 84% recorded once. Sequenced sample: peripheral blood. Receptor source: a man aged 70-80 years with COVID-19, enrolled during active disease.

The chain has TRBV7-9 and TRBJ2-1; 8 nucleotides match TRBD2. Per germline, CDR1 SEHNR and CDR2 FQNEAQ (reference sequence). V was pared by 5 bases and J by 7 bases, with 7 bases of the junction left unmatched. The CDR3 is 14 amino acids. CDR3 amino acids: CASSPRLARNEQFF. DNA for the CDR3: TGTGCCAGCAGCCCCCGACTAGCGCGGAATGAGCAGTTCTTC.

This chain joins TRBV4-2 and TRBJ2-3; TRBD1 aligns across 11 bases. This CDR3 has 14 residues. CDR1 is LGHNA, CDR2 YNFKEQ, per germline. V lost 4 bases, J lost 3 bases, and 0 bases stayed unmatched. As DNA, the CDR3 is TGTGCCAGCAGCCGGGACAGGGGGACAGATACGCAGTATTTT. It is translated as CASSRDRGTDTQYF.

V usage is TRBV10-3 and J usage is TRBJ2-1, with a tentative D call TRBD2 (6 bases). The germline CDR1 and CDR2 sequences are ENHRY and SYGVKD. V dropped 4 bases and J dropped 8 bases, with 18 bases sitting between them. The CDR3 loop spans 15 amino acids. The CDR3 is CAISVGGTPSDEQFF. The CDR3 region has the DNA TGTGCCATCAGTGTTGGCGGGACTCCCTCCGATGAGCAGTTCTTC.

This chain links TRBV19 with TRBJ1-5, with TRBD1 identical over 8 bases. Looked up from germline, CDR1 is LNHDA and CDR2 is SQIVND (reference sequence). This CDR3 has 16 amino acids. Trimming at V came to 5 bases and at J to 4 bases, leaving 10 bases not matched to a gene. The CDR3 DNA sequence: TGTGCCAGTAGTGACACTCCCAGGGGGCGTAATCAGCCCCAGCATTTT. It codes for CASSDTPRGRNQPQHF.

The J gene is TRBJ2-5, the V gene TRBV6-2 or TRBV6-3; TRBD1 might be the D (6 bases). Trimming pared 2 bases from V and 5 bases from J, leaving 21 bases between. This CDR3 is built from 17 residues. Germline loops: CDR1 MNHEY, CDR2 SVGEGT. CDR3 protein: CASSYEWGRKGEETQYF. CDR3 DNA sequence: TGTGCCAGCAGTTACGAGTGGGGGCGAAAGGGAGAGGAGACCCAGTACTTC.

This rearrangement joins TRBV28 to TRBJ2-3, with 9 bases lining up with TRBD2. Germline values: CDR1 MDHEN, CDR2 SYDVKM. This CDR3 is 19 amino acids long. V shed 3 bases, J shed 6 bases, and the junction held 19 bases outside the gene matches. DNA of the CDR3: TGTGCCAGCAGTTTCCGTCCTGCCCTTAGCGGGAGCGGTTCCGATACGCAGTATTTT. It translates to CASSFRPALSGSGSDTQYF.

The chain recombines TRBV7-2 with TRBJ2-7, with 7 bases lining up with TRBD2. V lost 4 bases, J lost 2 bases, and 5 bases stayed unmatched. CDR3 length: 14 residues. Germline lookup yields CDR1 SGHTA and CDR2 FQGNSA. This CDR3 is CASSWEGSAYEQYF. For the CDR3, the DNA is TGTGCCAGCAGCTGGGAGGGATCGGCCTACGAGCAGTACTTC. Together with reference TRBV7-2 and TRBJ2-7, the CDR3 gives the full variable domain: GAGVSQSPSNKVTEKGKDVELRCDPISGHTALYWYRQSLGQGLEFLIYFQGNSAPDKSGLPSDRFSAERTGGSVSTLTIQRTQQEDSAVYLCASSWEGSAYEQYFGPGTRLTVT.

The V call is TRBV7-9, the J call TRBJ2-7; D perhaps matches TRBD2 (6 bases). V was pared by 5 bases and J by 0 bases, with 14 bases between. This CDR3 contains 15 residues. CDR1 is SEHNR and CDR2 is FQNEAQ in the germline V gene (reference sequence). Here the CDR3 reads CASSPRVGSSYEQYF. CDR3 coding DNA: TGTGCCAGCAGCCCGAGGGTCGGGAGCTCCTACGAGCAGTACTTC.

The CDR3 coding sequence is TGTGCCAGCAGCCCAAACTTCCGACAGGGACCATACAATGAGCAGTTCTTC. Its translation is CASSPNFRQGPYNEQFF. This chain joins TRBV7-9 and TRBJ2-1; the match to TRBD1 covers 7 bases. From germline, CDR1 is SEHNR and CDR2 FQNEAQ (reference sequence). CDR3 length: 17 residues. V lost 5 bases to trimming and J lost 4 bases; unmatched junction nucleotides: 14.

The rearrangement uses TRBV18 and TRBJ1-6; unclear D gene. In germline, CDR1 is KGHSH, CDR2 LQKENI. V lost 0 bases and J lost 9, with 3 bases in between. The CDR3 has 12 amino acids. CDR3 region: CASSPPRSPLHF. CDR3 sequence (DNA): TGTGCCAGCTCACCACCCCGTTCACCCCTCCACTTT.

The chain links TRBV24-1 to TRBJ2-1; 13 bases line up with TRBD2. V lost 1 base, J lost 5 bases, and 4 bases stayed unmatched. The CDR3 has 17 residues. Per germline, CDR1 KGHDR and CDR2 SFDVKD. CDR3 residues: CATSDFPGTSGNNEQFF. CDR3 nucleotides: TGTGCCACCAGTGATTTCCCCGGGACTAGCGGGAACAATGAGCAGTTCTTC.

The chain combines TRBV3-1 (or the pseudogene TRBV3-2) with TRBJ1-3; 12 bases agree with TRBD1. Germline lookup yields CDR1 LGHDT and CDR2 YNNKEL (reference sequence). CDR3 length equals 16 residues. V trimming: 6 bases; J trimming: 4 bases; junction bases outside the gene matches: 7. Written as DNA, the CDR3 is TGTGCCAGCAGAGAAACCGGGACAGGGGGCGGAAACACCATATATTTT. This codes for CASRETGTGGGNTIYF.

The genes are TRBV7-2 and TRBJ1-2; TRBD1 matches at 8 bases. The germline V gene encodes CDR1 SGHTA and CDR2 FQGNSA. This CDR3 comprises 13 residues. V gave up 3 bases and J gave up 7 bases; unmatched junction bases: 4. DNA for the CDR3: TGTGCCAGCAGCTTGGACAGGGTGGCTGGCTACACCTTC. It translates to CASSLDRVAGYTF.

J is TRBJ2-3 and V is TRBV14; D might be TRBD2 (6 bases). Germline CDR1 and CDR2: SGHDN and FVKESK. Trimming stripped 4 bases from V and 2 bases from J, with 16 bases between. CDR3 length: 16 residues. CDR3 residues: CASSPPGRDHTDTQYF. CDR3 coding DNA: TGTGCCAGCAGCCCGCCGGGGCGGGACCACACAGATACGCAGTATTTT.

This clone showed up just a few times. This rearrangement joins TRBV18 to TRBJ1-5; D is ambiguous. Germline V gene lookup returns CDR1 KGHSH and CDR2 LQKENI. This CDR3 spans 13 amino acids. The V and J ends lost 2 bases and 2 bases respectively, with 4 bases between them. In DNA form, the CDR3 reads TGTGCCAGCTCACCAGTCGGCAATCAGCCCCAGCATTTT. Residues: CASSPVGNQPQHF.

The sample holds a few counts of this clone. The CDR3 spells CASSRTSENTGELFF. CDR3 bases: TGTGCCAGCAGCCGAACTAGCGAGAACACCGGGGAGCTGTTTTTT. V usage is TRBV7-3 and J usage is TRBJ2-2; 7 nucleotides align to TRBD2. Germline trimming cut 5 bases from V and 1 base from J; bases unmatched to any gene: 4. This CDR3 region has 15 residues. CDR1 and CDR2 (germline): SGHTA, FQGTGA.

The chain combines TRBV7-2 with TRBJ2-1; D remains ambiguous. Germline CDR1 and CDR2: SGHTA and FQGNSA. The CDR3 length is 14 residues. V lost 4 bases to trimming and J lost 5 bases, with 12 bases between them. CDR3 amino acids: CASSSYPSNNEQFF. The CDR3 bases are TGTGCCAGCAGCTCATATCCCTCTAACAATGAGCAGTTCTTC.

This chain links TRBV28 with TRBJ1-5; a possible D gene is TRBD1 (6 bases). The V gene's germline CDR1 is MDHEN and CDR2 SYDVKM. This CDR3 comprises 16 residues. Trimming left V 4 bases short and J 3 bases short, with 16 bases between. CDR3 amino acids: CASSSTGGGINQPQHF. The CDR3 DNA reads TGTGCCAGCAGTTCAACGGGGGGCGGTATCAATCAGCCCCAGCATTTT.

In nucleotides, the CDR3 is TGTGCCAGCAGTGTAGACAGGGGGTTATATGGCTACACCTTC. It is translated as CASSVDRGLYGYTF. The chain joins TRBV25-1 to TRBJ1-2; 9 bases are shared with TRBD1. CDR1 and CDR2 from the germline V gene are MGHDK and SYGVNS. V trimming: 4 bases; J trimming: 5 bases; junction bases outside the gene matches: 5. The CDR3 is 14 amino acids.

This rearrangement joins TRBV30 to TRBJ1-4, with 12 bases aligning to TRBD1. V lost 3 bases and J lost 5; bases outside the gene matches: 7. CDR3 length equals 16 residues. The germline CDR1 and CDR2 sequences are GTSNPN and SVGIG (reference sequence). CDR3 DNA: TGTGCCTGGAGGCCGGGACAGGGGGCGCCGAATGAAAAACTGTTTTTT. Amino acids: CAWRPGQGAPNEKLFF.

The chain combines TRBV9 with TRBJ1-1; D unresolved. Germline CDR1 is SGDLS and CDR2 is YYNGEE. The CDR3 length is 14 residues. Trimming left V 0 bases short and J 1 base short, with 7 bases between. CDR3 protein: CASSVESRNTEAFF. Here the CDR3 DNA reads TGTGCCAGCAGCGTAGAGAGTCGGAACACTGAAGCTTTCTTT.

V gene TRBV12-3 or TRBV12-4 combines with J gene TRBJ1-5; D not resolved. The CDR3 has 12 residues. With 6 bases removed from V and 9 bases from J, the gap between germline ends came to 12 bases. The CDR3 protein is CASSQGLGPQHF. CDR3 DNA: TGTGCCAGCAGCCAAGGACTAGGGCCCCAGCATTTT.

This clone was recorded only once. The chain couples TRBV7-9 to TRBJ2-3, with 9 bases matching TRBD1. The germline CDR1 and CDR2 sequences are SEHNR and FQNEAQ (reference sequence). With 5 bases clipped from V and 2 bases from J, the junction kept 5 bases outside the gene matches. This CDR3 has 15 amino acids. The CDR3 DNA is TGTGCCAGCAGCACGGGACAGGGAAACACAGATACGCAGTATTTT. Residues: CASSTGQGNTDTQYF.

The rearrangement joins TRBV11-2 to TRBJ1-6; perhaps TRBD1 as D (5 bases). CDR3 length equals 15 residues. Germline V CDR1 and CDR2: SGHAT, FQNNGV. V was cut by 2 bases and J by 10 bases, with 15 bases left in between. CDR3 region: CASSLYSGPESPLHF. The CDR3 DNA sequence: TGTGCCAGCAGCTTATATTCAGGGCCTGAATCACCCCTCCACTTT.

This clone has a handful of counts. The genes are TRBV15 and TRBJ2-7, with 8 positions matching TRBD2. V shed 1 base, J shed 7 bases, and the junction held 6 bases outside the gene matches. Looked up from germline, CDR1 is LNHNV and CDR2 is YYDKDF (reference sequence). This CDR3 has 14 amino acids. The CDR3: CATSRAGGPEEQYF. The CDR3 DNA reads TGTGCCACCAGCAGAGCGGGAGGGCCGGAAGAGCAGTACTTC. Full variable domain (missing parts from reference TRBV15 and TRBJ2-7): DAMVIQNPRYQVTQFGKPVTLSCSQTLNHNVMYWYQQKSSQAPKLLFHYYDKDFNNEADTPDNFQSRRPNTSFCFLDIRSPGLGDTAMYLCATSRAGGPEEQYFGPGTRLTVT.

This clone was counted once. CDR3 sequence: CASSTSGFSYNEQFF. The DNA for the CDR3 is TGTGCCAGTAGTACTAGCGGGTTTTCCTACAATGAGCAGTTCTTC. V usage is TRBV19 and J usage is TRBJ2-1; TRBD2 matches 8 bases. The CDR3 runs to 15 residues. V trimming: 4 bases; J trimming: 1 base; junction bases outside the gene matches: 3. Per germline, CDR1 LNHDA and CDR2 SQIVND (reference sequence).

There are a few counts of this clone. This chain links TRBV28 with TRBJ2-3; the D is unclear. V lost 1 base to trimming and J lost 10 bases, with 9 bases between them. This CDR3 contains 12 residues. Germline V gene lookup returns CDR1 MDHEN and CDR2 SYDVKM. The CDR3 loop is CASSLSPSAQYF. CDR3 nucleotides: TGTGCCAGCAGTTTATCTCCCTCCGCGCAGTATTTT.

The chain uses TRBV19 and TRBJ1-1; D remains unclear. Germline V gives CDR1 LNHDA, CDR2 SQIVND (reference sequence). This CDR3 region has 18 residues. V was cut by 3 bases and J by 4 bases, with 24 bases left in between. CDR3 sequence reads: CASSIPSRLARRGTEAFF. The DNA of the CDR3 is TGTGCCAGTAGTATTCCATCGAGACTGGCTCGGCGGGGCACTGAAGCTTTCTTT.

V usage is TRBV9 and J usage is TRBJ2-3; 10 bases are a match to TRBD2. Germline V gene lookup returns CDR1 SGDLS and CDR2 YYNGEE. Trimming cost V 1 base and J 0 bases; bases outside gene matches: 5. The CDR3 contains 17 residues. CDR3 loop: CASSVSSSGSSTDTQYF. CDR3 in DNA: TGTGCCAGCAGCGTAAGTTCTAGCGGGAGTAGCACAGATACGCAGTATTTT.

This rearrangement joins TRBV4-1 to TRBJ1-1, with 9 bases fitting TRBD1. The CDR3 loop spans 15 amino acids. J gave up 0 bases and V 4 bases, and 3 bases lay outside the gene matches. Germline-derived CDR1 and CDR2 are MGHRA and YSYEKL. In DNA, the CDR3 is TGCGCCAGCAGCCCCGACAGGGGGGTGAACACTGAAGCTTTCTTT. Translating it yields CASSPDRGVNTEAFF.